This T cell receptor beta chain was identified during a study of cytomegalovirus exposure and HLA in healthy donors (dated 2017 in TCRdb). Notes on the research overall: A later analysis indicated that the 100 to 150 validation repertoires were generated on the platform also employed for the approximately 700 repertoires of the first cohort. The study aimed to test whether signatures of past pathogen exposure could be identified by cataloging public T cell receptors. Along with the approximately 650-subject first cohort, a separate validation cohort of over a hundred different subjects was used. To predict cytomegalovirus infection status, the study combined high-throughput TCR immunosequencing, statistical association of individual TCRs with disease status, and machine learning. The investigation overall reported the following: Subsequent analysis determined that TCRs grouped into clusters in the first cohort also showed a tendency toward co-occurrence across the 120 or so validation repertoires, and approximately 94% of cluster scores exceeded 0. The authors suggested that the approach could potentially be extended to other disease states and immunological phenotypes. All 120 or so repertoires were used to score co-occurrence in the validation cohort in a later analysis, because that analysis had no HLA typing for the cohort. The study gave a list of 150 to 200 TCR beta chains associated with cytomegalovirus. Across donors, most TCR sequences were observed very rarely, whereas some public TCRs were present in many individuals. Three of the identified cytomegalovirus-associated TCR beta chains were confirmed in vitro to be specific for cytomegalovirus antigens. The classifier was reported to diagnose cytomegalovirus status with high specificity and sensitivity in both the original cohort and the validation cohort.

The protocol used for the library was the immunoSEQ multiplex PCR assay. For the original study's pipeline: A statistical classification framework was built to diagnose cytomegalovirus status from the catalog of TCR beta chain sequences. In TCRdb, the immuneACCESS table is reduced to in-frame sequences with V and J assigned. These tables do not hold every clone; where another copy was compared, an unresolved V gene accounts for under half, and the others remain unexplained. V and J calls and clone size are those listed in that table; D and trimming were worked out from the DNA. A total of some 87,000 clones appear in this sample, approximately 96% of them only once. The ten top clones hold 1.3% of the sample. The donors were included in the validation cohort of some 120 subjects, a group kept apart from the roughly 700-subject first cohort. Comment on this clone: Its antigen remains undetermined. Per-base qualities were not stored, and no clone one base away is much larger.

The specimen sequenced was PBMCs. The source is a woman between 18 and 29 years old in good health and CMV-seronegative.

CDR3 protein: CASIEIPGNTIYF. DNA sequence: TGTGCCAGTATCGAGATCCCGGGAAACACCATATATTTT. The rearranged chain carries TRBV19 and TRBJ1-3, with no reliable assignment of the D segment. The V end loses 7 bases and the J end loses 4 bases, and a stretch of 11 bases separates them. Sequences LNHDA (CDR1) and SQIVND (CDR2) are obtained from the germline V gene (reference sequence). The CDR3 sequence holds 13 residues, the cysteine and phenylalanine included. The entry retains the CDR3 DNA only, 39 bases that are in frame from base 1.